The 25 T cell receptor beta chains below come from one sample, sequenced in a study of shared clonotypes between healthy human individuals. Sequencing was performed with immunoSEQ multiplex PCR; in TCRdb, only in-frame clones are kept and a portion is missing. The sample comprises roughly 170,000 clones, approximately 61% of which are singletons, and 10% rests with the top ten. Sequencing was done on a sample of memory CD4+ T cells sorted from blood. Sample subset: CD45RA-negative fraction. These receptors were obtained from a man aged 25 to 45 in good health.

This rearrangement joins TRBV5-1 to TRBJ2-3; D perhaps matches TRBD1 (8 bases). The CDR3 totals 14 residues. Germline-derived CDR1 and CDR2 are SGHRS and YFSETQ. Deletions cut 7 bases from V and 3 bases from J, with 15 bases between. CDR3 in DNA: TGCGCCAGCCGGACAGGGAGGGGAACAGATACGCAGTATTTT. Residues: CASRTGRGTDTQYF.

Note on this clone: This may come from a read error, since a much larger clone is one base off. V usage is TRBV6-4 and J usage is TRBJ2-2, with D perhaps matching TRBD1 (5 bases). CDR1 and CDR2 from the germline V gene are MRHNA and SNTAGT. V lost 2 bases, J lost 4 bases, and 5 bases lay in between. CDR3 length: 13 amino acids. The CDR3 loop is CASSDRGTGELFF. The CDR3 nucleotides are TGTGCCAGCAGTGACAGGGGCACCGGGGAGCTGTTTTTT.

This clone was picked up one time. The rearrangement joins TRBV19 to TRBJ2-1; TRBD2 might be the D (6 bases). The CDR3 is 15 residues long. With 5 bases removed from V and 3 bases from J, the gap between germline ends came to 14 bases. The germline V gene has CDR1 LNHDA and CDR2 SQIVND (reference sequence). As DNA, the CDR3 is TGTGCCAGTAGTGGGTCGGGACTCAGCTACAATGAGCAGTTCTTC. Residues: CASSGSGLSYNEQFF.

The chain employs TRBV18 and TRBJ1-1; 8 bases line up with TRBD1. The germline gives CDR1 KGHSH, CDR2 LQKENI. V gave up 4 bases and J gave up 1 base; unmatched junction bases: 11. The CDR3 covers 17 residues. The CDR3 sequence is CASSRAGTGRPNTEAFF. In nucleotides, the CDR3 is TGTGCCAGCTCACGAGCCGGGACAGGAAGACCGAACACTGAAGCTTTCTTT.

The CDR3 sequence is CASSLGRGNNEQFF. CDR3 coding DNA: TGTGCCAGCAGCTTAGGCAGGGGGAACAATGAGCAGTTCTTC. This sequence joins TRBV7-2 and TRBJ2-1; 7 positions agree with TRBD1. Looked up from germline, CDR1 is SGHTA and CDR2 is FQGNSA. V was pared by 1 base and J by 5 bases, with 2 bases of the junction left unmatched. There are 14 residues in the CDR3.

This rearrangement joins TRBV4-2 to TRBJ2-2, with D hard to call. Deletions cut 1 base from V and 1 base from J, with 4 bases between. CDR3 length equals 14 residues. The germline gives CDR1 LGHNA, CDR2 YNFKEQ. The CDR3 nucleotides are TGTGCCAGCAGCCAAGGGGAGAACACCGGGGAGCTGTTTTTT. Residues: CASSQGENTGELFF.

The gene calls are TRBV28 and TRBJ2-7; D ambiguous. V shed 8 bases and J shed 7 bases, with 12 bases lying between them. The CDR3 loop spans 11 amino acids. From germline, CDR1 is MDHEN and CDR2 SYDVKM. The CDR3 here is CASGIAREQYF. The DNA of the CDR3 is TGTGCCAGCGGTATAGCAAGGGAGCAGTACTTC.

The chain couples TRBV7-9 to TRBJ2-7, with D uncertain. There are 13 residues in the CDR3. The germline V gene encodes CDR1 SEHNR and CDR2 FQNEAQ (reference sequence). Trimming stripped 5 bases from V and 6 bases from J, with 14 bases between. This chain's CDR3 is CASSPRLPGEQYF. The CDR3 DNA reads as TGTGCCAGCAGCCCCCGACTCCCCGGCGAGCAGTACTTC.

The V call is TRBV10-3, the J call TRBJ1-1; D remains ambiguous. CDR1 is ENHRY, CDR2 SYGVKD, per germline. Trimming took off 1 base at V and 8 bases at J, with 14 bases between the two ends. The CDR3 runs to 14 residues. CDR3 bases: TGTGCCATCAGTGAGTTTTCCCCCTCAATGGAAGCTTTCTTT. Its protein is CAISEFSPSMEAFF.

There are a few counts of this clone. The chain employs TRBV7-3 and TRBJ2-3, with no clear D. V lost 2 bases to trimming and J lost 6 bases, with 6 bases between them. The CDR3 loop spans 12 amino acids. CDR1 and CDR2 (germline): SGHTA, FQGTGA. The CDR3, as DNA: TGTGCCAGCAGCTTAGGTGCCGATACGCAGTATTTT. It translates to CASSLGADTQYF.

This sequence joins TRBV6-1 and TRBJ1-2; D is unclear. There are 12 residues in the CDR3. Germline V gene lookup returns CDR1 MNHNS and CDR2 SASEGT. Trimming removed 6 bases at V and 5 bases at J, with 10 bases between. CDR3 protein: CASRETEYGYTF. The CDR3 DNA reads as TGTGCCAGCAGGGAAACAGAGTATGGCTACACCTTC.

This clone is a singleton in its sample. The chain has TRBV5-6 and TRBJ2-5; 7 bases are a match to TRBD2. V lost 2 bases, J lost 11 bases, and 9 bases stayed unmatched. Germline V gene sequence: CDR1 SGHDT, CDR2 YYEEEE. The CDR3 extends over 13 amino acids. The CDR3, as DNA: TGTGCCAGCAGCTTTTCTAGCGGCCCAATTCAGTACTTC. Protein product: CASSFSSGPIQYF.

This clone was recorded a few times. Other DNA sequences from this sample encode an identical CDR3 as well. V usage is TRBV18 and J usage is TRBJ2-1, with D possibly being TRBD2 (5 bases). CDR1 KGHSH and CDR2 LQKENI come from the germline V gene. This CDR3 has 15 amino acids. Trimming removed 4 bases from V and 0 bases from J, with 10 bases in between. The CDR3 protein is CASSLSVSSYNEQFF. CDR3 nucleotide sequence: TGTGCCAGCTCACTTAGCGTCAGCTCCTACAATGAGCAGTTCTTC.

In its sample, this clone was seen a few times. The rearrangement uses TRBV7-2 and TRBJ2-3; 8 positions match TRBD2. CDR1 SGHTA and CDR2 FQGNSA come from the germline V gene. V was pared by 3 bases and J by 8 bases, with 7 bases of the junction left unmatched. There are 14 residues in the CDR3. CDR3 residues: CASSLAGTSSTQYF. The CDR3 DNA follows: TGTGCCAGCAGCTTGGCCGGGACTAGTTCTACGCAGTATTTT.

This clone came up a few times. The chain joins TRBV7-8 to TRBJ2-7; maybe TRBD2 (5 bases). CDR3 size: 17 residues. Germline lookup yields CDR1 SGHVS and CDR2 FQNEAQ. V lost 5 bases and J 0 bases, leaving 20 bases between the germline ends. CDR3 protein: CASSPNAMRRSSYEQYF. The CDR3 DNA reads as TGTGCCAGCAGCCCCAATGCAATGAGGAGGAGCTCCTACGAGCAGTACTTC.

This rearrangement joins TRBV6-1 to TRBJ1-4; no definite D call. Trimming took off 5 bases at V and 5 bases at J, with 6 bases between the two ends. Germline loops: CDR1 MNHNS, CDR2 SASEGT. The CDR3 is 12 amino acids. The CDR3 reads CASSPRNEKLFF. The CDR3 nucleotides read TGTGCCAGCAGTCCCCGAAATGAAAAACTGTTTTTT.

V gene TRBV7-6 combines with J gene TRBJ2-7, with D unclear. V lost 5 bases and J lost 3, with 8 bases in between. The V gene's germline CDR1 is SGHVS and CDR2 FNYEAQ. There are 12 residues in the CDR3. The CDR3 DNA follows: TGTGCCAGCAGCGACGATATCTACGAGCAGTACTTC. It translates to CASSDDIYEQYF.

The genes are TRBV7-9 and TRBJ1-2; 9 bases map to TRBD1. V trimming: 1 base; J trimming: 3 bases; junction bases outside the gene matches: 3. This CDR3 has 15 amino acids. Germline values: CDR1 SEHNR, CDR2 FQNEAQ (reference sequence). Written as DNA, the CDR3 is TGTGCCAGCAGCTTAGGAGACAGGGGGGACTATGGCTACACCTTC. Translating gives CASSLGDRGDYGYTF.

The sample holds one count of this clone. V gene TRBV7-3 combines with J gene TRBJ2-7; maybe TRBD2 (6 bases). V lost 1 base to trimming and J lost 2 bases, with 9 bases between them. Germline CDR1 is SGHTA and CDR2 is FQGTGA. The CDR3 contains 14 residues. The CDR3 here is CASSLRGGTYEQYF. The CDR3 nucleotides read TGTGCCAGCAGCTTAAGGGGAGGAACCTACGAGCAGTACTTC.

This clone has a handful of counts. The chain employs TRBV19 and TRBJ1-5; 8 bases fit TRBD1. The V and J ends lost 5 bases and 5 bases, in that order; junction bases with no gene match: 2. This CDR3 contains 13 residues. Germline V CDR1 and CDR2: LNHDA, SQIVND (reference sequence). DNA for the CDR3: TGTGCCAGTAGTGACAGGGGTTATCAGCCCCAGCATTTT. This gives the protein CASSDRGYQPQHF. Supplemented by reference TRBV19 and TRBJ1-5, the full variable domain reads DGGITQSPKYLFRKEGQNVTLSCEQNLNHDAMYWYRQDPGQGLRLIYYSQIVNDFQKGDIAEGYSVSREKKESFPLTVTSAQKNPTAFYLCASSDRGYQPQHFGDGTRLSIL.

This clone was detected a few times. V usage is TRBV9 and J usage is TRBJ2-5, with a possible D match to TRBD2 (6 bases). CDR3 length: 15 amino acids. Trimming took 1 base from V and 5 from J, leaving 15 bases between them. Germline V gene sequence: CDR1 SGDLS, CDR2 YYNGEE. The CDR3 nucleotides read TGTGCCAGCAGCGTAATGGGGGGTAATATCGAGACCCAGTACTTC. Its translation: CASSVMGGNIETQYF.

This chain joins TRBV30 and TRBJ2-7, with D perhaps matching TRBD2 (6 bases). Trimming took 1 base from V and 0 from J, leaving 16 bases between them. There are 16 residues in the CDR3. Germline CDR1 is GTSNPN and CDR2 is SVGIG (reference sequence). The CDR3 bases are TGTGCCTGGAGTGATACCTTGGGACTCGTCTCCTACGAGCAGTACTTC. This codes for CAWSDTLGLVSYEQYF.

This chain joins TRBV6-1 and TRBJ2-7; no definite D call. The CDR3 runs to 15 residues. The germline V and J ends were trimmed by 2 bases and 5 bases, with 16 bases remaining between them. Germline V gives CDR1 MNHNS, CDR2 SASEGT. The CDR3 DNA sequence: TGTGCCAGCAGTGAACTCGAGCTTTCCTGGGACGAGCAGTACTTC. Translation gives CASSELELSWDEQYF.

This chain links TRBV7-2 with TRBJ2-4; a possible D gene is TRBD2 (5 bases). The CDR3 runs to 18 residues. Germline CDR1 and CDR2: SGHTA and FQGNSA. The V gene lost 4 bases and the J gene lost 4 bases, with 23 bases spanning the gap. CDR3 sequence reads: CASSSSGGRPLSKNIQYF. The CDR3 DNA is TGTGCCAGCAGCTCCAGCGGAGGCAGGCCTCTATCTAAAAACATTCAGTACTTC.

The chain combines TRBV5-1 with TRBJ2-1; 9 bases are shared with TRBD2. The germline V gene encodes CDR1 SGHRS and CDR2 YFSETQ. The CDR3 runs to 17 residues. V was pared by 0 bases and J by 7 bases, with 11 bases of the junction left unmatched. For the CDR3, the DNA is TGCGCCAGCAGCTTGGAGACGGGCGGGAGGGGGCGGAATGAGCAGTTCTTC. Translated: CASSLETGGRGRNEQFF.